The clone carrying this T cell receptor beta chain showed up many times. Its specificity is unknown. This entry comes from a study of molecular identifiers for immune sequencing clone quantification. A single record per CDR3 protein comes from TCRdb applying MiXCR to the PCR reads. There are about half a million distinct CDR3 sequences in the sample; about 22% occur only once, and 0.7% to 0.95% lies in the top ten. Sorted cell numbers of about 18,000 to 1,000,000, with 10%, 30% or 50% RNA, served as input for naive CD8 libraries. Naive CD8 T cells, phenotype CD8+CD4-CCR7+CD45RA+, were sorted. Study outcomes and limitations: In CMV-specific effectors, clones above 20 copies held over 99% of molecules; naive, under 1%.

Material: naive CD8+ T cells from blood, with Jurkat cell RNA spiked in. Subset meaning: FACS-sorted CD8+CD4-CCR7+CD45RA+ naive T cells. This sequence originates from a human donor in good health. Some libraries in this study had Jurkat cell RNA spiked in.

The CDR3 nucleotides are TGTGCCAGCAGTCGACTAGCGGGAGGGCCTGTGTCCGGGGAGCTGTTTTTT. Its translation: CASSRLAGGPVSGELFF. The chain links TRBV27 to TRBJ2-2, with 14 bases fitting TRBD2. Unmatched junction bases numbered 8, after V lost 5 bases and J lost 6 bases. CDR1 and CDR2 from the germline V gene are MNHEY and SMNVEV (reference sequence). The CDR3 is 17 residues long.